These T cell receptor beta chains were read from a single sample in a study of cytomegalovirus exposure and HLA in healthy donors. TCRdb's copy holds only in-frame clones and misses some; the assay was immunoSEQ multiplex PCR. The data show 150,000 or so clones, about 80% seen once. What was sequenced was PBMCs. The receptors come from a female donor in good health and CMV-seronegative. Each CDR3 is given with its conserved first and last residue. The D gene is left open where the match is weak. Not all rows give a size; the values are once, few, many and, for expanded clones, a class.

-,TRBJ1-5,TRBV5-1,-,TGCGCCAGCAGCTTGGTGACAGCGAATAGCAATCAGCCCCAGCATTTT,CASSLVTANSNQPQHF
-,TRBJ1-1,TRBV7-6,-,TGTGCCAGCAGCGGTTCCTGGGGGGTGAACACTGAAGCTTTCTTT,CASSGSWGVNTEAFF
-,TRBJ1-4,TRBV6-1,-,TGTGCCAGCAGGCAGCAGGGCGGGGGTGAAAAACTGTTTTTT,CASRQQGGGEKLFF
-,TRBJ1-2,TRBV7-8,-,TGTGCCAGCAGCTTTAATTACATGATTTATGGCTACACCTTC,CASSFNYMIYGYTF
-,TRBJ1-2,TRBV2,TRBD1,TGTGCCAGCGGTCGGGACAGGGGTAACTATGGCTACACCTTC,CASGRDRGNYGYTF
-,TRBJ1-4,TRBV30,-,TGTGCCTGGAGGGACAGCCCTTATGAAAAACTGTTTTTT,CAWRDSPYEKLFF
-,TRBJ1-5,TRBV6-1,-,TGTGGGGGGGGACGTGGTCAGCCCCAGCATTTT,CGGGRGQPQHF
-,TRBJ1-4,TRBV6-1,TRBD1,TGTGCCAGCAGTGAAGTCCAGGGGGGTTATGAAAAACTGTTTTTT,CASSEVQGGYEKLFF
-,TRBJ2-3,TRBV5-1,TRBD2,TGCGCCAGCAGCTTGGCTAGCGGGCCCCACACAGATACGCAGTATTTT,CASSLASGPHTDTQYF
-,TRBJ1-1,TRBV2,-,TGTGCCAGCAGGGCCTCCTTTGGGAGCACTGAAGCTTTCTTT,CASRASFGSTEAFF
-,TRBJ2-1,TRBV7-6,-,TGTGCCAGCAGCTTGTTTGTGGGGCTCTACAATGAGCAGTTCTTC,CASSLFVGLYNEQFF
-,TRBJ1-5,TRBV6-4,TRBD1,TGTGCCAGGGGACCTACAGGGGACAATCAGCCCCAGCATTTT,CARGPTGDNQPQHF
-,TRBJ1-2,TRBV6-1,TRBD1,TGTGCTATAACAGGGGGCTTCCCTAACTATGGCTACACCTTC,CAITGGFPNYGYTF
-,TRBJ1-3,TRBV6-1,-,TGTGCCAGTAACGGTGGGAGCTCTGGAAACACCATATATTTT,CASNGGSSGNTIYF
once,TRBJ2-3,TRBV5-8,TRBD2,TGTGCCAGCAGCCTGGATCTAGCGGGCCAGACAGATACGCAGTATTTT,CASSLDLAGQTDTQYF
-,TRBJ1-2,TRBV9,-,TGTGCCAGCAGCGTTCTCTCGACGGGGGGCTACACCTTC,CASSVLSTGGYTF
once,TRBJ2-1,TRBV7-9,TRBD1,TGTGCCAGCAGCTCTCTGACAGGGGGCGAGGGGAATGAGCAGTTCTTC,CASSSLTGGEGNEQFF
-,TRBJ2-1,TRBV30,-,TGTGCCTGGAGTGTAAGCGGGTACAATGAGCAGTTCTTC,CAWSVSGYNEQFF
-,TRBJ2-5,TRBV29-1,TRBD2,TGCAGCGTGGGGGCGGGGGGGCTCCAAGAGACCCAGTACTTC,CSVGAGGLQETQYF
-,TRBJ1-5,TRBV28,TRBD1,TGTGCCAGCAGTACATCTACCGGGACAGGGGCCAGGGGGGCCCAGCATTTT,CASSTSTGTGARGAQHF
-,TRBJ1-5,TRBV9,TRBD1,TGTGCCAGCAGCGTCGGACAGGGGGGTTCTCAGCCCCAGCATTTT,CASSVGQGGSQPQHF
few,TRBJ2-1,TRBV5-1,-,TGCGCCAGCAGCTCGGACTGGAATGAGCAGTTCTTC,CASSSDWNEQFF
-,TRBJ1-1,TRBV30,-,TGTGCCTGGAGATTCCAGGTGGTCACTGAAGCTTTCTTT,CAWRFQVVTEAFF
-,TRBJ2-7,TRBV7-9,-,TGTGCCAGCAGCGAGGGTTACAGAAGTAGCTACGAGCAGTACTTC,CASSEGYRSSYEQYF
-,TRBJ2-7,TRBV5-5,TRBD2,TGTGCCAGCAGCTTGGAGCGGGGGCCCTCCTACGAGCAGTACTTC,CASSLERGPSYEQYF
-,TRBJ1-1,TRBV30,-,TGTGCCTGGAGCGTAGGTAGGGAGAGAGCTTTCTTT,CAWSVGRERAFF
once,TRBJ2-5,TRBV19,-,TGTGCCAGTAGTAACCGACAGGCCTTCCAAGAGACCCAGTACTTC,CASSNRQAFQETQYF
-,TRBJ1-4,TRBV6-4,-,TGTGCCAGCAGTGACTCGACGGGGGGAAAACTGTTTTTT,CASSDSTGGKLFF
-,TRBJ2-3,TRBV9,TRBD2,TGTGCCAGCAGCGGTAGCGGGGGGGTAACAGATACGCAGTATTTT,CASSGSGGVTDTQYF
few,TRBJ2-1,TRBV4-1,TRBD2,TGCGCCAGCAGCCAAAGGACTAGCCACCGGGGGGGCTACAATGAGCAGTTCTTC,CASSQRTSHRGGYNEQFF
-,TRBJ1-6,TRBV4-2,TRBD1,TGTGCCAGCAGCCGGGGCAGGGACAGGGATTCACCCCTCCACTTT,CASSRGRDRDSPLHF
few,TRBJ1-2,TRBV15,TRBD1,TGTGCCACCCAAAGTGGGACAGAGTATGGCTACACCTTC,CATQSGTEYGYTF
once,TRBJ2-5,TRBV7-3,-,TGTGCCAGCAGCTTAACGGGGGGGCCGGAGACCCAGTACTTC,CASSLTGGPETQYF
-,TRBJ1-4,TRBV15,TRBD1,TGTGCCACCAGCAGAGCCGGGACAGGGTGGGTTAATGAAAAACTGTTTTTT,CATSRAGTGWVNEKLFF
-,TRBJ1-5,TRBV6-5,TRBD1,TGTGCCATTACTCCGGGACAGGTGCATCAGCCCCAGCATTTT,CAITPGQVHQPQHF
once,TRBJ1-5,TRBV27,-,TGTGCCAGCAGTTTATACGGGGAAAGCAATCAGCCCCAGCATTTT,CASSLYGESNQPQHF
-,TRBJ2-5,TRBV6-1,-,TGTGCCAGCAGTCGACAGTTCCAAGAGACCCAGTACTTC,CASSRQFQETQYF
few,TRBJ2-5,TRBV15,TRBD1,TGTGCCACCAGACAGGACAGGGACCAAGAGACCCAGTACTTC,CATRQDRDQETQYF
-,TRBJ1-3,TRBV6-1,TRBD1,TGTGCCAGCAGGGTTGGACAGGGTGCAAACACCATATATTTT,CASRVGQGANTIYF
-,TRBJ2-7,TRBV7-9,-,TGTGCCAGCAGCGACAGCGTGGTCCCCTACGAGCAGTACTTC,CASSDSVVPYEQYF
-,TRBJ1-2,TRBV15,TRBD1,TGTGCCACCAGCTTTTTGGGACAGGGTTATGGCTACACCTTC,CATSFLGQGYGYTF
-,TRBJ2-5,TRBV7-2,TRBD1,TGTGCCAGCAGCTTAGACGTGACAGGGTGGGGGCAAGAGACCCAGTACTTC,CASSLDVTGWGQETQYF
-,TRBJ1-1,TRBV10-2,-,TGCGCCAGCAGTGAGCGGAACACTGAAGCTTTCTTT,CASSERNTEAFF
-,TRBJ2-4,TRBV7-6,-,TGTGCCAGCAGCTTAACCGAAGAGAACATTCAGTACTTC,CASSLTEENIQYF
once,TRBJ1-2,TRBV29-1,-,TGCAGCGTTGAAGATCATCGGGTCTTTAACTATGGCTACACCTTC,CSVEDHRVFNYGYTF
-,TRBJ1-6,TRBV30,TRBD1,TGTGCCTGGGCCGGACAGGGAAATTCACCCCTCCACTTT,CAWAGQGNSPLHF
-,TRBJ2-2,TRBV2,TRBD2,TGTGCCAGCGGAGGGGGACTAGCTCTTCGAAACACCGGGGAGCTGTTTTTT,CASGGGLALRNTGELFF
-,TRBJ2-3,TRBV5-1,TRBD2,TGCGCCAGCAGCTTGGACACTAGCGGAGATACGCAGTATTTT,CASSLDTSGDTQYF
-,TRBJ1-2,TRBV2,TRBD1,TGTGCCAGCAGTGGCACAGGGGTAGGTTATGGCTACACCTTC,CASSGTGVGYGYTF
once,TRBJ2-7,TRBV10-1,-,TGCGCCAGCAGCCCCAGGAGGGGGCGAGTCTCACCCTACGAGCAGTACTTC,CASSPRRGRVSPYEQYF
-,TRBJ1-6,TRBV10-3,TRBD1,TGTGCCGTGCAGGGGGATACTAATTCACCCCTCCACTTT,CAVQGDTNSPLHF
-,TRBJ1-1,TRBV19,-,TGTGCCAGTAGTATTGAGGCGTGGGGGGTACCCGAAGCTTTCTTT,CASSIEAWGVPEAFF
-,TRBJ2-7,TRBV5-1,TRBD2,TGCGCCAGCAGCCCCTTTAGCGGGGGCCACCCTGGGGAGCAGTACTTC,CASSPFSGGHPGEQYF
-,TRBJ2-7,TRBV9,-,TGTGCCAGCAGCGTAGGAGACGTCGACAGGAGCTCCTACGAGCAGTACTTC,CASSVGDVDRSSYEQYF
-,TRBJ1-3,TRBV7-2,TRBD1,TGTGCCAGCAGCGGACGGACAGGGATCTCTGGAAACACCATATATTTT,CASSGRTGISGNTIYF
few,TRBJ1-1,TRBV6-5,-,TGTGCCAGCAGTCTTACAAGGAACACTGAAGCTTTCTTT,CASSLTRNTEAFF
-,TRBJ2-1,TRBV18,TRBD2,TGTGCCAGCTCACCGCCCGGGACTAGCGGGGGTACCAATGAGCAGTTCTTC,CASSPPGTSGGTNEQFF